Below are 7 T cell receptor beta chains sequenced from a single sample in a study of blood T cell repertoires in COVID-19. Profiling relied on immunoSEQ multiplex PCR, and the TCRdb table lists in-frame clones only, not all of them. Here the sample spans roughly 240,000 clones, 88% being singletons. The sample consisted of PBMCs or T cells enriched from blood (not recorded which). These receptors were taken from a woman aged 40 to 55 with acute COVID-19.

The rearrangement uses TRBV18 and TRBJ2-7; 8 bases line up with TRBD1. The V and J ends lost 6 bases and 2 bases, in that order; junction bases with no gene match: 3. Germline-derived CDR1 and CDR2 are KGHSH and LQKENI. This CDR3 spans 13 amino acids. CDR3 region: CASSGGQAYEQYV. Written as DNA, the CDR3 is TGTGCCAGCTCGGGGGGACAGGCCTACGAGCAGTACGTC.

This rearrangement joins TRBV2 to TRBJ1-2; no firm D call. Trimming stripped 5 bases from V and 3 bases from J, with 16 bases between. There are 15 residues in the CDR3. CDR1 and CDR2 from the germline V gene are SNHLY and FYNNEI. In DNA, the CDR3 is TGTGCCAGCAGTCACCTAAGAGGGTCGGACTATGGCTACACCTTC. Translated, it gives CASSHLRGSDYGYTF.

This chain links TRBV29-1 with TRBJ2-3; 10 bases are shared with TRBD2. This CDR3 region has 13 residues. J was trimmed by 4 bases and V by 7 bases; bases with no gene match: 5. Germline CDR1 SQVTM, CDR2 ANQGSEA. CDR3 loop: CSGRLAGSDTQYF. CDR3 sequence (DNA): TGCAGCGGGCGACTAGCGGGTTCAGATACGCAGTATTTT.

The table lists this clone with a few counts. V and J are TRBV5-1 and TRBJ2-2; 12 bases are shared with TRBD1. This CDR3 has 17 amino acids. V gave up 3 bases and J gave up 2 bases; unmatched junction bases: 5. Germline V gives CDR1 SGHRS, CDR2 YFSETQ. CDR3 DNA: TGCGCCAGCAGCTCTGGGGACAGGGGGCCTAACACCGGGGAGCTGTTTTTT. Translated, it gives CASSSGDRGPNTGELFF.

This clone is a singleton in its sample. The chain has TRBV28 and TRBJ1-5; TRBD1 matches 11 bases. The CDR3 sequence is 16 residues long. The junction had 12 bases not matched to a gene; V was cut back by 7 bases and J by 7 bases. CDR1 MDHEN and CDR2 SYDVKM come from the germline V gene. CDR3 sequence reads: CASTTHGQGAGQPQHF. CDR3 DNA: TGTGCCAGCACCACGCATGGACAGGGGGCAGGACAGCCCCAGCATTTT.

The chain is built from TRBV7-2 and TRBJ1-1; D is undetermined. Germline CDR1 is SGHTA and CDR2 is FQGNSA. This CDR3 comprises 16 residues. With 8 bases removed from V and 0 bases from J, the gap between germline ends came to 19 bases. The CDR3 DNA is TGTGCCAGCCACCCAGAGGGCATTTTCATGAACACTGAAGCTTTCTTT. This gives the protein CASHPEGIFMNTEAFF.

The chain couples TRBV7-2 to TRBJ1-1; D is undetermined. CDR1 SGHTA and CDR2 FQGNSA come from the germline V gene. Deletions cut 1 base from V and 1 base from J, with 7 bases between. The CDR3 contains 14 residues. CDR3 nucleotide sequence: TGTGCCAGCAGCTTAGACAGTGAGAACACTGAAGCTTTCTTT. This sequence encodes CASSLDSENTEAFF.